The 31 T cell receptor beta chains given below trace back to one sample, sequenced in a study of T-cell memory formation after mild COVID-19. MiXCR, run by TCRdb on the 5' RACE reads, gives a single entry per CDR3 protein. The data contain roughly 240,000 distinct CDR3 sequences, roughly 15% of them singletons. Sequencing input: PBMCs or a T cell subset sorted from them (not recorded which). The receptors originated from a man younger than 35 who had mild COVID-19 (a few samples of this study predate the infection). Cell type and time point are not known.

This clonotype was recorded a few times. CDR3 loop: CASSPRGGRQDTQYF. CDR3 DNA sequence: TGTGCCAGCAGCCCCCGAGGGGGACGGCAGGATACGCAGTATTTT. The V and J genes are TRBV7-2 and TRBJ2-3, with a tentative D call TRBD1 (6 bases). This CDR3 contains 15 residues. Trimming left V 5 bases short and J 6 bases short, with 18 bases between. Germline V gene lookup returns CDR1 SGHTA and CDR2 FQGNSA.

This clonotype appeared a few times. V gene TRBV7-6 combines with J gene TRBJ2-2; D gene uncertain. Germline V gene sequence: CDR1 SGHVS, CDR2 FNYEAQ. The CDR3 is 16 amino acids. Between the trimmed V and J ends, which lost 3 bases and 6 bases, there was a span of 17 bases. The CDR3 DNA sequence: TGTGCCAGCAGCTTTGTTACCCCCATCCGCGCCGGGGAGCTGTTTTTT. This codes for CASSFVTPIRAGELFF.

This clonotype was seen many times. Mismatch with germline at one junction end may stem from a read error. The chain employs TRBV7-7 and TRBJ2-2; 8 bases are a match to TRBD2. CDR1 SSHAT and CDR2 FNYEAQ come from the germline V gene (reference sequence). The CDR3 loop spans 16 amino acids. DNA for the CDR3: TGTGCTAGCAGCTTAGCGGGGTCAGAGAACACCGGGGAGCTGTTTTTT. Amino acids: CASSLAGSENTGELFF. Drawing the rest from reference TRBV7-7 and TRBJ2-2, the complete variable domain is GAGVSQSPRYKVTKRGQDVTLRCDPISSHATLYWYQQALGQGPEFLTYFNYEAQPDKSGLPSDRFSAERPEGSISTLTIQRTEQRDSAMYRCASSLAGSENTGELFFGEGSRLTVL.

This clonotype was detected only a few times. The chain couples TRBV5-4 to TRBJ2-2; perhaps TRBD1 as D (6 bases). Between the trimmed V and J ends, which lost 3 bases and 4 bases, there was a span of 13 bases. CDR1 is SGHNT and CDR2 is YYREEE in the germline V gene (reference sequence). The CDR3 loop spans 15 amino acids. The CDR3 nucleotides are TGTGCCAGCAGCTATGGGACATCGATCACCGGGGAGCTGTTTTTT. Amino acids: CASSYGTSITGELFF.

At least ten counts were recorded for this clonotype. A junction boundary mismatches the germline segment, possibly from a read error. The J gene is TRBJ2-5, the V gene TRBV7-7; D could derive from TRBD1 or TRBD2 (6 bases each). Germline CDR1 reads SSHAT; CDR2 reads FNYEAQ (reference sequence). This CDR3 spans 15 amino acids. The DNA for the CDR3 is TGTGCTAGCAGCTCCTCCTTCGGGGGCTGGGAGACCCAGTACTTC. Translating gives CASSSSFGGWETQYF.

The chain couples TRBV15 to TRBJ2-7; 13 nucleotides line up with TRBD2. The CDR3 spans 15 residues. Per the germline V gene, CDR1 is LNHNV and CDR2 is YYDKDF (reference sequence). V dropped 2 bases and J dropped 5; count of bases not matched to a gene: 3. The CDR3 DNA sequence: TGTGCCACCAGCAGACCTGGACTAGCGGGGGACGAGCAGTACTTC. Residues: CATSRPGLAGDEQYF. Complete variable domain (other parts from reference TRBV15 and TRBJ2-7): DAMVIQNPRYQVTQFGKPVTLSCSQTLNHNVMYWYQQKSSQAPKLLFHYYDKDFNNEADTPDNFQSRRPNTSFCFLDIRSPGLGDTAMYLCATSRPGLAGDEQYFGPGTRLTVT.

The genes are TRBV20-1 and TRBJ1-2; TRBD1 might be the D (6 bases). This CDR3 has 14 amino acids. Trimming took off 3 bases at V and 4 bases at J, with 15 bases between the two ends. CDR1 DFQATT and CDR2 SNEGSKA come from the germline V gene (reference sequence). CDR3 DNA sequence: TGCAGTGCTAGTACAGGGATGTGGAGCTATGGCTACACCTTC. This codes for CSASTGMWSYGYTF.

This clonotype has more than one count but fewer than ten. The genes are TRBV7-2 and TRBJ2-1, with TRBD1 identical over 10 bases. CDR3 size: 13 residues. The V segment lost 6 bases and the J segment 8 bases; nucleotides outside the gene matches: 4. Germline lookup yields CDR1 SGHTA and CDR2 FQGNSA. The CDR3 coding sequence is TGTGCCAGCAGAAGGACAGGGGGGGATGAGCAGTTCTTC. It translates to CASRRTGGDEQFF.

Written as DNA, the CDR3 is TGTGCCAGCATGACAGGCGGCTACGAGCAGTACTTC. As protein: CASMTGGYEQYF. The chain combines TRBV27 with TRBJ2-7; a weak D match, TRBD1 (6 bases). Per germline, CDR1 MNHEY and CDR2 SMNVEV (reference sequence). The CDR3 spans 12 residues. With 7 bases removed from V and 3 bases from J, the gap between germline ends came to 10 bases.

This clonotype appeared a few times. The rearrangement uses TRBV7-6 and TRBJ2-5; a possible D gene is TRBD2 (6 bases). The germline CDR1 and CDR2 sequences are SGHVS and FNYEAQ. This CDR3 region has 15 residues. V gave up 1 base and J gave up 4 bases, with 13 bases separating them. The CDR3 loop reads CASSLEAAGGETQYF. The CDR3, as DNA: TGTGCCAGCAGCTTAGAGGCTGCCGGGGGAGAGACCCAGTACTTC.

This chain uses TRBV10-3 with TRBJ1-5, with 9 bases aligning to TRBD1. CDR3 size: 13 residues. The germline gives CDR1 ENHRY, CDR2 SYGVKD. V lost 10 bases to trimming and J lost 5 bases; unmatched junction nucleotides: 6. The CDR3 protein is CATRDREDQPQHF. CDR3 in DNA: TGTGCCACCCGGGACAGGGAGGATCAGCCCCAGCATTTT.

The rearrangement joins TRBV6-2 or TRBV6-3 to TRBJ2-7; 7 bases map to TRBD1. J gave up 2 bases and V 5 bases, and 12 bases lay outside the gene matches. CDR1 MNHEY and CDR2 SVGEGT come from the germline V gene. The length of the CDR3 is 16 residues. CDR3 in DNA: TGTGCCAGCAGTACTATCCGGGACAGCGTCCCCTACGAGCAGTACTTC. Translating it yields CASSTIRDSVPYEQYF.

The CDR3 sequence is CSVVDNSYEQYF. CDR3 sequence (DNA): TGCAGCGTCGTGGACAACTCCTACGAGCAGTACTTC. The rearrangement uses TRBV29-1 and TRBJ2-7, with D perhaps TRBD1 (5 bases). The CDR3 covers 12 residues. From germline, CDR1 is SQVTM and CDR2 ANQGSEA. V shed 6 bases and J shed 0 bases, with 9 bases lying between them.

The rearrangement uses TRBV5-1 and TRBJ2-1, with 9 bases matching TRBD1. The CDR3 has 14 amino acids. J was trimmed by 8 bases and V by 8 bases; bases with no gene match: 11. CDR1 and CDR2 from the germline V gene are SGHRS and YFSETQ. This CDR3 reads CASSRDRVFDEQFF. CDR3 sequence (DNA): TGCGCCAGTTCCCGGGACAGGGTATTCGATGAGCAGTTCTTC.

The V and J genes are TRBV11-3 and TRBJ2-5; a possible D gene is TRBD2 (6 bases). The V end was cut by 5 bases, the J end by 5 bases, with 15 bases between. CDR1 is SGHNT and CDR2 is YENEEA in the germline V gene. The CDR3 is 14 amino acids. CDR3 nucleotides: TGTGCCAGCAGCGGCCGGGACTTCGGGGAGACCCAGTACTTC. Translation gives CASSGRDFGETQYF. The entire variable domain, with the rest obtained from reference TRBV11-3 and TRBJ2-5, is as follows: EAGVVQSPRYKIIEKKQPVAFWCNPISGHNTLYWYLQNLGQGPELLIRYENEEAVDDSQLPKDRFSAERLKGVDSTLKIQPAELGDSAVYLCASSGRDFGETQYFGPGTRLLVL.

This sequence joins TRBV30 and TRBJ2-3, with D uncertain. CDR3 length: 13 amino acids. From germline, CDR1 is GTSNPN and CDR2 SVGIG (reference sequence). The ends were cut back, 0 bases at V and 3 bases at J, with 7 bases in the middle. For the CDR3, the DNA is TGTGCCTGGAGTGTAGGCGAAACAGATACGCAGTATTTT. Its protein is CAWSVGETDTQYF.

This clonotype was seen a handful of times. This sequence joins TRBV25-1 and TRBJ2-2; 8 bases are shared with TRBD1. There are 21 residues in the CDR3. Germline V gene lookup returns CDR1 MGHDK and CDR2 SYGVNS. J gave up 6 bases and V 5 bases, and 26 bases lay outside the gene matches. The CDR3 reads CASSPLLRPDRDGSWSGELFF. CDR3 DNA sequence: TGTGCCAGCAGTCCCCTCCTAAGGCCGGACAGGGACGGAAGTTGGTCCGGGGAGCTGTTTTTT.

The chain employs TRBV6-5 and TRBJ2-5; D is unclear. The CDR3 totals 13 residues. Trimming took 5 bases from V and 5 from J, leaving 12 bases between them. CDR1 is MNHEY and CDR2 is SVGAGI in the germline V gene. The CDR3 DNA reads as TGTGCCAGCAGTCCCCCGGGCACCGAGACCCAGTACTTC. Translating gives CASSPPGTETQYF.

The chain recombines TRBV19 with TRBJ1-4; D is ambiguous. CDR1 is LNHDA and CDR2 is SQIVND in the germline V gene (reference sequence). The CDR3 extends over 15 amino acids. V lost 3 bases and J 8 bases, leaving 16 bases between the germline ends. This CDR3 is CASSIGGGRGEKLFF. The CDR3 coding sequence is TGTGCCAGTAGTATCGGTGGCGGCCGGGGAGAAAAACTGTTTTTT. Based on the CDR3 plus reference TRBV19 and TRBJ1-4, the full variable domain is DGGITQSPKYLFRKEGQNVTLSCEQNLNHDAMYWYRQDPGQGLRLIYYSQIVNDFQKGDIAEGYSVSREKKESFPLTVTSAQKNPTAFYLCASSIGGGRGEKLFFGSGTQLSVL.

In this sample, this clonotype turned up a few times. This sequence joins TRBV5-5 and TRBJ2-3, with D unclear. CDR1 is SGHKS, CDR2 YYEKEE, per germline (reference sequence). CDR3 length: 16 residues. V lost 1 base to trimming and J lost 0 bases, with 12 bases between them. CDR3 loop: CASSLRRRSSTDTQYF. The DNA for the CDR3 is TGTGCCAGCAGCTTGCGACGGAGATCTAGCACAGATACGCAGTATTTT.

This clonotype was counted between two and nine times. The V call is TRBV7-8, the J call TRBJ1-1; 9 nucleotides align to TRBD1. V was clipped by 5 bases and J by 0 bases; unmatched bases: 13. There are 18 residues in the CDR3. Germline-derived CDR1 and CDR2 are SGHVS and FQNEAQ. As DNA, the CDR3 is TGTGCCAGCAGCCAAGACGGGACAGGGAAGATCGTGAACACTGAAGCTTTCTTT. Translation gives CASSQDGTGKIVNTEAFF.

This clonotype showed up just a few times. V and J are TRBV12-3 or TRBV12-4 and TRBJ1-2; D unclear. V was pared by 7 bases and J by 4 bases, with 13 bases between. CDR3 length equals 13 residues. The DNA for the CDR3 is TGTGCCAGCACCATATGGTCGGGCTATGGCTACACCTTC. Translation gives CASTIWSGYGYTF.

This chain links TRBV12-3 or TRBV12-4 with TRBJ2-5; no definite D call. The CDR3 loop spans 13 amino acids. Trimming removed 5 bases from V and 2 bases from J, with 9 bases in between. In nucleotides, the CDR3 is TGTGCCAGCAGTCAACTGAGGCAAGAGACCCAGTACTTC. Protein product: CASSQLRQETQYF.

V and J are TRBV6-6 and TRBJ2-4; tentative D call: TRBD2 (6 bases). V lost 3 bases, J lost 0 bases, and 9 bases lay in between. CDR3 length: 15 amino acids. Germline CDR1 MNHNY, CDR2 SVGAGI (reference sequence). CDR3 amino acids: CASSYRELAKNIQYF. The CDR3 DNA is TGTGCCAGCAGTTATCGGGAGTTAGCCAAAAACATTCAGTACTTC.

This clonotype was counted at least ten times. The chain links TRBV7-8 to TRBJ1-5; D possibly corresponds to TRBD1 (5 bases). The CDR3 loop spans 15 amino acids. Between the trimmed V and J ends, which lost 5 bases and 3 bases, there was a span of 14 bases. Germline values: CDR1 SGHVS, CDR2 FQNEAQ. The CDR3 sequence is CASSGGGDPNQPQHF. The DNA for the CDR3 is TGTGCCAGCAGCGGGGGAGGCGACCCCAATCAGCCCCAGCATTTT.

The sample holds a few counts of this clonotype. CDR3 bases: TGTGCCAGCAGCGTAGGGGGATCTAATGAAAAACTGTTTTTT. Its translation: CASSVGGSNEKLFF. V gene TRBV9 combines with J gene TRBJ1-4; no firm D call. Trimming left V 0 bases short and J 3 bases short, with 6 bases between. The CDR3 extends over 14 amino acids. Germline CDR1 SGDLS, CDR2 YYNGEE.

This clonotype was detected a few times. V usage is TRBV27 and J usage is TRBJ1-6; no clear D gene. CDR1 and CDR2 from the germline V gene are MNHEY and SMNVEV (reference sequence). The CDR3 contains 12 residues. Trimming left V 2 bases short and J 13 bases short, with 9 bases between. DNA of the CDR3: TGTGCCAGCAGTTTAGGAGGGCGGCCCCTCCACTTT. It yields the protein CASSLGGRPLHF.

The genes are TRBV4-3 and TRBJ2-3, with TRBD2 identical over 10 bases. Germline CDR1 reads LGHNA; CDR2 reads YSLEER. The CDR3 runs to 15 residues. J gave up 2 bases and V 5 bases, and 4 bases lay outside the gene matches. CDR3 DNA: TGCGCCAGCAGCGAACTAGCGGGGACCACAGATACGCAGTATTTT. Translation: CASSELAGTTDTQYF.

This clonotype was seen at least ten times. This sequence joins TRBV5-1 and TRBJ2-3; no reliable D call. The CDR3 covers 13 residues. Germline CDR1 reads SGHRS; CDR2 reads YFSETQ. Trimming cost V 4 bases and J 2 bases, with 8 bases left between them. CDR3 bases: TGCGCCAGCAGCCTCCAATACACAGATACGCAGTATTTT. It translates to CASSLQYTDTQYF.

The DNA of the CDR3 is TGCGCCAGCAGCCCCGGCCCAGGGTCGGGGGGGGGAGCTTTCTTT. Amino acids: CASSPGPGSGGGAFF. The chain employs TRBV5-1 and TRBJ1-1; D perhaps matches TRBD1 (5 bases). Germline CDR1 SGHRS, CDR2 YFSETQ. The CDR3 covers 15 residues. The ends were cut back, 4 bases at V and 10 bases at J, with 23 bases in the middle.

CDR3 nucleotide sequence: TGTGCCAGCAGTTTACAGGTGGCCAATCAGCCCCAGCATTTT. Protein product: CASSLQVANQPQHF. V is TRBV12-3 or TRBV12-4 and J is TRBJ1-5; no definite D call. The germline V and J ends were trimmed by 2 bases and 3 bases, with 8 bases remaining between them. CDR3 length: 14 amino acids.